The 9 T cell receptor beta chains below all came from one sample that was sequenced in a study of CXCR3-negative and CXCR3-positive naive CD8 T cells. Study observations and caveats: Researchers report that CXCR3-positive naive cells carry more hydrophobic TRB CDR3s than CXCR3-negative naive cells.

These receptors' targets are unknown. cDNA libraries for TRB were generated by 5' RACE incorporating UMI labels. From the 5' RACE reads, TCRdb lists one entry per CDR3 protein and no DNA. This repertoire includes 60,000 to 65,000 distinct CDR3 sequences. Specimen: naive CXCR3+ CD8+ T cells from blood. As for subset: CD45RO-CCR7+CD27+CD95- naive CD8+ T cells expressing CXCR3 (TNR3+). These receptors were obtained from a human donor in good health. Some clones in this sample may be carry-over from other donors' samples.

The V and J genes are TRBV12-3 or TRBV12-4 and TRBJ2-1; TCRdb's D gene call, TRBD2, goes unchecked for lack of DNA. The length of the CDR3 is 14 residues. The CDR3 reads CASSPGLAPNEQFF.

The CDR3 is CASSPIRQGRADTQYF. V is TRBV5-5 and J is TRBJ2-3; TCRdb indicates TRBD1, and absent DNA this call remains unverified. Germline assignment: CDR1 SGHKS and CDR2 YYEKEE (reference sequence). The CDR3 is 16 amino acids.

The chain carries TRBV29-1 and TRBJ2-1; TCRdb's assignment of TRBD2 cannot be checked, as there is no DNA. The CDR3 runs to 14 residues. Germline CDR1 reads SQVTM; CDR2 reads ANQGSEA. The CDR3 protein is CSAPPAGPYNEQFF.

The V and J genes are TRBV29-1 and TRBJ2-7; TCRdb lists TRBD1, though no DNA is available to test this call. The CDR3 consists of 13 residues. The germline V gene encodes CDR1 SQVTM and CDR2 ANQGSEA. The CDR3 region is CSVSGGGRYEQYF.

The genes are TRBV29-1 and TRBJ1-1; the D call from TCRdb, TRBD1, cannot be confirmed without DNA. This CDR3 is 14 amino acids long. Germline values: CDR1 SQVTM, CDR2 ANQGSEA. CDR3 sequence: CSVETPSRGPEAFF.

The chain employs TRBV7-9 and TRBJ2-1; no DNA is available, so the TRBD2 call from TCRdb remains unchecked. CDR3 length equals 15 residues. CDR1 and CDR2 from the germline V gene are SEHNR and FQNEAQ (reference sequence). CDR3 in amino acids: CASSFGQSRYNEQFF.

The chain employs TRBV2 and TRBJ1-5. The germline V gene encodes CDR1 SNHLY and CDR2 FYNNEI. This CDR3 has 15 residues. The CDR3 here is CASSDSASSNQPQHF. Complete variable domain (other parts from reference TRBV2 and TRBJ1-5): EPEVTQTPSHQVTQMGQEVILRCVPISNHLYFYWYRQILGQKVEFLVSFYNNEISEKSEIFDDQFSVERPDGSNFTLKIRSTKLEDSAMYFCASSDSASSNQPQHFGDGTRLSIL.

J is TRBJ2-7 and V is TRBV4-3; TCRdb's D gene call, TRBD2, goes unchecked for lack of DNA. Germline V gene data show CDR1 as LGHNA and CDR2 as YSLEER. The CDR3 runs to 15 residues. CDR3 residues: CASSPAGTSPYEQYF.

This chain links TRBV7-6 with TRBJ2-7. The germline CDR1 and CDR2 sequences are SGHVS and FNYEAQ. The CDR3 is made up of 14 amino acids. The chain's CDR3 is CASSPGQVPYEQYF.